The clone carrying this T cell receptor (beta chain) was seen a few times. Its target is not known. The data stem from a study of cytotoxic CD8 clonotypes in ibrutinib-treated CLL. General study points: A difference in sampling times existed between sustained-remission and progressing patients.

Produced via immunoSEQ multiplex PCR; TCRdb's table is partial and in-frame only. Of approximately 90,000 clones in the sample, approximately 71% were seen once. The CDR3 contains 11 residues. CDR1 MNHNS and CDR2 SASEGT come from the germline V gene. Trimming cost V 7 bases and J 0 bases, with 4 bases left between them. The sequencing used PBMCs, collected after 24 months of ibrutinib treatment. This chain connects TRBV6-1 to TRBJ2-7; unclear D gene. The TCR sequence derives from a human donor with chronic lymphocytic leukemia. Here the CDR3 DNA reads TGTGCCAGCAAGATCTCCTACGAGCAGTACTTC. Amino acid sequence: CASKISYEQYF.